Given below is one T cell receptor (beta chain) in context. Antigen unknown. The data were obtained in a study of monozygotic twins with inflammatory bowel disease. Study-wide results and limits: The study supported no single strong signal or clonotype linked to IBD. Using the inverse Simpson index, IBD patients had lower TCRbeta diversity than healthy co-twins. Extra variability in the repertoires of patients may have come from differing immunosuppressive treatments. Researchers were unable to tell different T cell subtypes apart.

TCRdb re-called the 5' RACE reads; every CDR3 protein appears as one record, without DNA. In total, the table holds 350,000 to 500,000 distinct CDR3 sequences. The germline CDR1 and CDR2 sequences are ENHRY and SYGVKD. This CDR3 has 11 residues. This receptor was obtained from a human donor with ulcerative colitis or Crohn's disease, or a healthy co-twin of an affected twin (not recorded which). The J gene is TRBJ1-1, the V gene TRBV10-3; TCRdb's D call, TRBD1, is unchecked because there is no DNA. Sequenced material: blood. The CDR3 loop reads CAISQGVEAFF.